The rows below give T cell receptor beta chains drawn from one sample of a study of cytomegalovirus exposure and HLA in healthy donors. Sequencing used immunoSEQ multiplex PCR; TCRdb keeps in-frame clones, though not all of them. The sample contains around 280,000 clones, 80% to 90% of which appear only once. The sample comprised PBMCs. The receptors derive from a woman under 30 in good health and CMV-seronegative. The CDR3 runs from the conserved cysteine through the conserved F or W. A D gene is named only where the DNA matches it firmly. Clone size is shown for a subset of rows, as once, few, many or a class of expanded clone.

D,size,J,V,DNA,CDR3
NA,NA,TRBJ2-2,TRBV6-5,TGTGCCAGCAGTTACGTCGGGGGAAACACCGGGGAGCTGTTTTTT,CASSYVGGNTGELFF
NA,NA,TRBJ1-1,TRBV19,TGTGCCAGTAGAATAGACAGTTCAGGTGAAGCTTTCTTT,CASRIDSSGEAFF
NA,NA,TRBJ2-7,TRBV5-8,TGTGCCAGCGGCGGGGTCTCCTACGAGCAGTACTTC,CASGGVSYEQYF
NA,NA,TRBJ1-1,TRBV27,TGTGCCAGCAGTCACGAAGGGGACACTGAAGCTTTCTTT,CASSHEGDTEAFF
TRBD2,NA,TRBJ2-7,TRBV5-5,TGTGCCAGCAGCTTGGGACTAGCGGGGGCCTCCTACGAGCAGTACTTC,CASSLGLAGASYEQYF
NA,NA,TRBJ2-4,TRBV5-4,TGTGCCAGCAGCTTAGGAGCAACCAAAAACATTCAGTACTTC,CASSLGATKNIQYF
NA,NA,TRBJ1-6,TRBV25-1,TGTGCCAGCAGTGGAGCGGGGGGTGGGAATTCCCCCCTCCACTTT,CASSGAGGGNSPLHF
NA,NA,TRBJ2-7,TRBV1,TGCACCAGCAGGGGGCTAGAGCGGGCCAGCTCCTACGAGCAGTACTTC,CTSRGLERASSYEQYF
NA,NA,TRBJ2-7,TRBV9,TGTGCCAGCAGCGCAGGGGGCGGGGGCCCTGTCGAGCAGTACTTC,CASSAGGGGPVEQYF
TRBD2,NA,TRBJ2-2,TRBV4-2,TGTGCCAGCAGCCAAGAACTGGGGGGGGGTAGCGGGGAGCTGTTTTTT,CASSQELGGGSGELFF
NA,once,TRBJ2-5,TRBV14,TGTGCCAGCAGCCAAGCGGGGGATTTTCGAGAGACCCAGTACTTC,CASSQAGDFRETQYF
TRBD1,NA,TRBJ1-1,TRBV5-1,TGCGCCAGCAGCCCCGGGACAGGGGGTAACACTGAAGCTTTCTTT,CASSPGTGGNTEAFF
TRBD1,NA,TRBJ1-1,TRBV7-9,TGTGCCAGCAGGCCCCTACAGGGGGCAGGGGACACTGAAGCTTTCTTT,CASRPLQGAGDTEAFF
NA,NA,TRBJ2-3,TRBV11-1,TGTGCCAGCAGCTCCAGGCGGGGGCTAACTACAGATACGCAGTATTTT,CASSSRRGLTTDTQYF
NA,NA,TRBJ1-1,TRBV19,TGTGCCAGTAGTATAGGGCCGAAGAACACTGAAGCTTTCTTT,CASSIGPKNTEAFF
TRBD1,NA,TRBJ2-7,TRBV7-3,TGTGCCAGCAGCCATGGACAGGGATCCCACGAGCAGTACTTC,CASSHGQGSHEQYF
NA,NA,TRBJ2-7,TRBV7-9,TGTGCCAGCAGCTTAGCGGGGGGGGCATCCTACGAGCAGTACTTC,CASSLAGGASYEQYF
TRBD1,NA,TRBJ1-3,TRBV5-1,TGCGCCAGCAGCTCGACTTACAGGGGCGCCTCTGGAAACACCATATATTTT,CASSSTYRGASGNTIYF
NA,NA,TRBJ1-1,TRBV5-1,TGCGCCAGCAGCTTGGATGGAGTGTCTGAAGCTTTCTTT,CASSLDGVSEAFF
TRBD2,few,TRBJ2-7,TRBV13,TGTGCCAGCACCGCCGGGGGGGGTTACTACGAGCAGTACTTC,CASTAGGGYYEQYF
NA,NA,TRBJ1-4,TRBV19,TGTGCCAGTAGTACCTCCGGAGGGCAGTTTAATGAAAAACTGTTTTTT,CASSTSGGQFNEKLFF
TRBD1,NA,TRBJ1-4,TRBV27,TGTGCCAGCAGTCCTTTAGAGACTGGGACAGGGGTTAATGAAAAACTGTTTTTT,CASSPLETGTGVNEKLFF
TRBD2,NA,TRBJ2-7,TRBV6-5,TGTGCCAGCAGCCTCGTGGGGGGGGACTACTACGAGCAGTACTTC,CASSLVGGDYYEQYF
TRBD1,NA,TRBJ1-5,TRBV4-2,TGTGCCAGCAGCCAGATGGACCAGGGGGGTCAGCCCCAGCATTTT,CASSQMDQGGQPQHF
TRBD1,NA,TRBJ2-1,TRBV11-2,TGTGCCAGCAGCTTGGTGGGACAGGTATTAACTTCACACTACAATGAGCAGTTCTTC,CASSLVGQVLTSHYNEQFF
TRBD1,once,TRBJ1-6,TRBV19,TGTGCCAGTAGCCCAGTATTCGGGACAGCAGATTCACCCCTCCACTTT,CASSPVFGTADSPLHF
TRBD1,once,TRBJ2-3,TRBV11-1,TGTGCCAGCAGCCTCGACAGGGACGCTAGCACAGATACGCAGTATTTT,CASSLDRDASTDTQYF
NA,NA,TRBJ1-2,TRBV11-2,TGTGCCAGCAGCTTAGAAGCAGGATCGGGCTACACCTTC,CASSLEAGSGYTF
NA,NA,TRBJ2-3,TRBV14,TGTGCCAGCAGCCAAGATTACGGCGGGGTAGTCCCAGATACGCAGTATTTT,CASSQDYGGVVPDTQYF
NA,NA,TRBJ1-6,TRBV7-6,TGTGCCAGCAGCGATACCCAGGCGGCGGGGGGATATTCACCCCTCCACTTT,CASSDTQAAGGYSPLHF
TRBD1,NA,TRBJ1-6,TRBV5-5,TGTGCCAGCAGCTTGGGCCCAGACAGGGGGAATTCACCCCTCCACTTT,CASSLGPDRGNSPLHF
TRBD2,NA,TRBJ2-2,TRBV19,TGTGCCAGTAGTAATCCGAGCGGGGGGTTGGGCACCGGGGAGCTGTTTTTT,CASSNPSGGLGTGELFF
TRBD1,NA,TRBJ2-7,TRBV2,TGTGCCTCCAAGGCAAAACAGGGGAGCTCCTACGAGCAGTACTTC,CASKAKQGSSYEQYF
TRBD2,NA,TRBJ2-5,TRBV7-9,TGTGCCAGCTGGGGGACTAGCGGGGCCTTCGCGGGGGAGACCCAGTACTTC,CASWGTSGAFAGETQYF
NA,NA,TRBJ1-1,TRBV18,TGTGCCAGCTCACCGCCAGTCAGGCAGGACACTGAAGCTTTCTTT,CASSPPVRQDTEAFF
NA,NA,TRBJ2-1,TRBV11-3,TGTGCCAGCAGCTTAGATCTCGGGTCGGCCGGCAATGAGCAGTTCTTC,CASSLDLGSAGNEQFF
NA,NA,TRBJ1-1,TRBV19,TGTGCCACCGCACAGGGCGCGGACACTGAAGCTTTCTTT,CATAQGADTEAFF
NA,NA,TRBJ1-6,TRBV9,TGTGCCAGCAGCGTCGACAGTTCCTATTCACCCCTCCACTTT,CASSVDSSYSPLHF
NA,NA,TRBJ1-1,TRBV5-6,TGTGCCAGCAGCTTGTACGGGGTGGGCTCAGCTTTCTTT,CASSLYGVGSAFF
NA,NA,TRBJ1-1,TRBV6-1,TGTGCCAGCAGCCCGCCCCAGGACACTGAAGCTTTCTTT,CASSPPQDTEAFF
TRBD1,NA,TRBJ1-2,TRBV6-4,TGTGCCAGCAGTGACGAGACAGGGGGGGGCTACACCTTC,CASSDETGGGYTF
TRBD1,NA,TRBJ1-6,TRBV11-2,TGTGCCAGCCACAGGGGCGCCGGACAAGTTGGGAATTCACCCCTCCACTTT,CASHRGAGQVGNSPLHF
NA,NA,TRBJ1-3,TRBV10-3,TGTGCCATCAGTGAGCTGGGAGGGACCACTGGAAACACCATATATTTT,CAISELGGTTGNTIYF
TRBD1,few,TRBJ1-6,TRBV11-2,TGTGCCAGCAGCGCAAACACAGGGGGGAATTCACCCCTCCACTTT,CASSANTGGNSPLHF
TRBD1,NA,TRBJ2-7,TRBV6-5,TGTGCCAGCAGTTTCGCGGCAGGGGGCTCCTACGAGCAGTACTTC,CASSFAAGGSYEQYF
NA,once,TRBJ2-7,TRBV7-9,TGTGCCAGCAGCTTAGAGGGGCTCCTCGCCTACGAGCAGTACTTC,CASSLEGLLAYEQYF
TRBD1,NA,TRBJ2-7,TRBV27,TGTGCCAGCAGGGACAGGGATAGGAACGAGCAGTACTTC,CASRDRDRNEQYF
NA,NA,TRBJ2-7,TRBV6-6,TGTGCCAGCAGTCTCAGGGTTCACGAGCAGTACTTC,CASSLRVHEQYF
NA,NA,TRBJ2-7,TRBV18,TGTGCCAGCTCACCTTCATTTTACGAGCAGTACTTC,CASSPSFYEQYF
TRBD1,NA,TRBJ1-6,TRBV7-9,TGTTCCAGCAGCCCGACAGGGGCTCTTTCACCCCTCCACTTT,CSSSPTGALSPLHF
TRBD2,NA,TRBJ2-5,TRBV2,TGTGCCGGCACCCGTAGCGGGGCCCGCCAAGAGACCCAGTACTTC,CAGTRSGARQETQYF
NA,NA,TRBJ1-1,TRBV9,TGTGCCAGCAGCGTATGGGGCGAAACTGAAGCTTTCTTT,CASSVWGETEAFF
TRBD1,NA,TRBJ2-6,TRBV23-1,TGCGCCAGCAGCCGATGCCCTCGCAGGGGGCGGTCTGGGGCCAACGTCCTGACTTTC,CASSRCPRRGRSGANVLTF
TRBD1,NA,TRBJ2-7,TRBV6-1,TGTGCCAGCAGTGTTGACAGGGGTCAGTACGAGCAGTACTTC,CASSVDRGQYEQYF
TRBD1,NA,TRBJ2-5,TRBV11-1,TGTGCCAGCAGCTTAGTAGGGGGACAGGGGACTCAAGAGACCCAGTACTTC,CASSLVGGQGTQETQYF